The T cell receptor beta chain under discussion was sequenced for a study of CD8 T cells in ankylosing spondylitis. Study-wide results and caveats: Disease-linked clones had a CD8+ phenotype and relatively low frequency in peripheral blood. Significant enrichment of disease-linked clones was reported in matched ankylosing spondylitis synovial fluid. Characteristic of ankylosing spondylitis blood, it appeared, was a TCR beta motif comprising about eight highly homologous variants. A number of the motif variants had already been described in reactive arthritis synovial fluid and blood.

About this clonotype: Its specificity is unknown.

Per the germline V gene, CDR1 is LGHNA and CDR2 is YSLEER. The V segment lost 1 base and the J segment 5 bases; nucleotides outside the gene matches: 12. There are 18 residues in the CDR3. TCRdb fed the 5' RACE reads into MiXCR, producing one record per CDR3 protein. This table holds hundreds of thousands of distinct CDR3 sequences, less than 25% found once. The TCR comes from a female donor with ankylosing spondylitis or in good health (not recorded which). The material sequenced was blood, either unsorted or a sorted T cell fraction (not recorded which). The chain is built from TRBV4-3 and TRBJ2-5, with TRBD2 matching over 11 bases. The CDR3 sequence is CASSQGLAGGPSVETQYF. CDR3 coding DNA: TGCGCCAGCAGCCAAGGTTTAGCGGGAGGGCCTAGTGTGGAGACCCAGTACTTC.